One and the same sample provided the 7 T cell receptor beta chains below, sequenced in a study of blood T cells in healthy people across ages. A second PCR of roughly 7 to 11 cycles used a sample-barcoded 5' primer and a J-beta primer mix. Via MiXCR, TCRdb re-called the 5' RACE reads, giving one row per CDR3 protein. The table lists approximately 700,000 distinct CDR3 sequences, about 32% of them singletons. Sequences were obtained from blood. These receptors were collected from an elderly woman in good health.

A single count supports this clonotype. Germline and junction disagree at one end, which may indicate a read error. This chain links TRBV5-5 with TRBJ2-7; 7 bases agree with TRBD1. CDR1 and CDR2 from the germline V gene are SGHKS and YYEKEE (reference sequence). The CDR3 is made up of 13 amino acids. The CDR3: CTSSEGQAYEQYF. The CDR3 DNA reads as TGTACCAGCAGCGAAGGACAGGCCTACGAGCAGTACTTC.

This clonotype turned up a few times. Given a much more abundant clone one base away, this may be a read error. J is TRBJ2-7 and V is TRBV20-1; unclear D gene. This CDR3 is 14 amino acids long. Germline V gene sequence: CDR1 DFQATT, CDR2 SNEGSKA (reference sequence). The V and J ends lost 3 bases and 7 bases respectively, with 19 bases between them. The CDR3 loop reads CSASNRLRNNEQYF. In DNA form, the CDR3 reads TGCAGTGCTAGTAACCGCTTGAGGAACAATGAGCAGTACTTC.

The sample holds many counts of this clonotype. DNA of the CDR3: TGTGCCAGCAGACCCGGGACAGGGATCCCCTCCTACAATGAGCAGTTCTTC. The encoded protein is CASRPGTGIPSYNEQFF. The rearrangement uses TRBV2 and TRBJ2-1, with 9 bases identical to TRBD1. Trimming took 6 bases from V and 0 from J; bases not matched to a gene: 9. Germline CDR1 and CDR2: SNHLY and FYNNEI. The CDR3 totals 17 residues.

The V call is TRBV12-3 or TRBV12-4, the J call TRBJ1-3; D not resolved. CDR3 length: 15 residues. The V gene lost 7 bases and the J gene lost 0 bases, with 13 bases spanning the gap. CDR3 DNA sequence: TGTGCCAGCATCCCTCTTGAGGGCTCTGGAAACACCATATATTTT. Protein sequence: CASIPLEGSGNTIYF.

As concerns this clonotype: The final CDR3 position lacks the conserved phenylalanine or tryptophan, pointing to a likely read error. The chain uses TRBV3-1 and TRBJ2-7, with D perhaps assigned TRBD1 or TRBD2 (6 bases each). Per the germline V gene, CDR1 is LGHDT and CDR2 is YNNKEL (reference sequence). The CDR3 runs 13 residues. Trimming removed 4 bases at V and 2 bases at J, with 9 bases between. The CDR3 DNA sequence: TGTGCCAGCAGCCGGGGGGACACCTACGAGCAGTACTGC. Amino acid sequence: CASSRGDTYEQYC.

Worth noting for this clonotype: This clone may be a read error of a much larger clone one base away. This CDR3 is CASGRPLRGDGHTF. The CDR3 DNA reads TGTGCCAGCGGACGGCCCCTCCGAGGCGATGGCCACACCTTC. V and J are TRBV7-2 and TRBJ1-2; the D is unclear. This CDR3 spans 14 amino acids. Germline V CDR1 and CDR2: SGHTA, FQGNSA.

The genes are TRBV5-1 and TRBJ2-1; 14 nucleotides agree with TRBD2. Germline-derived CDR1 and CDR2 are SGHRS and YFSETQ. Trimming cost V 3 bases and J 10 bases; bases outside gene matches: 9. The CDR3 loop spans 16 amino acids. Here the CDR3 DNA reads TGCGCCAGCAGCTCGGGGGGACTAGCGGGGGCCGCGGAGCAGTTCTTC. It codes for CASSSGGLAGAAEQFF. Full variable domain (remainder filled in from reference TRBV5-1 and TRBJ2-1): KAGVTQTPRYLIKTRGQQVTLSCSPISGHRSVSWYQQTPGQGLQFLFEYFSETQRNKGNFPGRFSGRQFSNSRSEMNVSTLELGDSALYLCASSSGGLAGAAEQFFGPGTRLTVL.